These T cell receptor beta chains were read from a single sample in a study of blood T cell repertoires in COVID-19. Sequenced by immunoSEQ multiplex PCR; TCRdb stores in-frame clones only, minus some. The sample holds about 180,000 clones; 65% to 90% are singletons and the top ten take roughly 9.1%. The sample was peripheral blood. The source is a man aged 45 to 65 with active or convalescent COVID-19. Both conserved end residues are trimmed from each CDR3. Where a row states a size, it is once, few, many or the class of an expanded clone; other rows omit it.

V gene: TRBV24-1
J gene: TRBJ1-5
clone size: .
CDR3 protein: ATSGRGGYSNQPQH

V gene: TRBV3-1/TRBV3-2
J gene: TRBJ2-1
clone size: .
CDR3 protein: ASSQEEGTGGYNEQF

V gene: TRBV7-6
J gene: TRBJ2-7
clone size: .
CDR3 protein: ASSSEGQGGLYEQY

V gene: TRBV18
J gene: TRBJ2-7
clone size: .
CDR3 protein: ASSPSGTGGGSYEQY

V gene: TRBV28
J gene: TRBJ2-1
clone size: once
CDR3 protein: ASSPHPGQGGDEQF

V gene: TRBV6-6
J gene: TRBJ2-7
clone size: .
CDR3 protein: ASSQTPAGTSGGPYYEQY

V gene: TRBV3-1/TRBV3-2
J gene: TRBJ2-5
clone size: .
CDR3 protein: ASSHGTRWETQY

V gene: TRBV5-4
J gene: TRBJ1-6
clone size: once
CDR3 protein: ASSLQGYNSPLH

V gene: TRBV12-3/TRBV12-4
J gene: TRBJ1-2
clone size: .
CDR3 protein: ASRPGAGGYT

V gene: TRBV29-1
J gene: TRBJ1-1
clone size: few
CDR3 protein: SVGDRVGTEAF

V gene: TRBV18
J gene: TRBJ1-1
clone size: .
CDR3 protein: ASSRVDRDTEAF

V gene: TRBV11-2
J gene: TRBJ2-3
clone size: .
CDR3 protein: ASSARSTQY

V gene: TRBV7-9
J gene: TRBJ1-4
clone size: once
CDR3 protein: ASSLEGGKLF

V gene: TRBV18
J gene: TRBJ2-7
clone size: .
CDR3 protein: ASSPSSYEQY

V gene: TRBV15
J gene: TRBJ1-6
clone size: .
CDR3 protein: ATSRGTGALYPTLH

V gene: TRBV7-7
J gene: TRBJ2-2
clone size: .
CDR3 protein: ASSVQGPGELF

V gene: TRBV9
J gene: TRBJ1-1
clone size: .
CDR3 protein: ASSVVPVARQGAKNTEAF

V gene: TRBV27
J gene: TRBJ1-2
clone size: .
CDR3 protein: ASSPDRGNGYT

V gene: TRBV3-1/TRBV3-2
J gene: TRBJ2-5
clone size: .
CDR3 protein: ASSSLAEGETQY

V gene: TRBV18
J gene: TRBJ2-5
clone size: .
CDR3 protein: ASSRSVWETQY

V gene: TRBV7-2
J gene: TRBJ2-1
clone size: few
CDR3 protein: ASSQTSGAYNEQF

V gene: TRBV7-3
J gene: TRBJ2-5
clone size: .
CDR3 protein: ASSWTGSDQETQY

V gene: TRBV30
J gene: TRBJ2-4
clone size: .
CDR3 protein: AWNREVVKNIQY

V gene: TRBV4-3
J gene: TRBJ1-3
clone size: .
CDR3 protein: ASSQRGPSGNTIY

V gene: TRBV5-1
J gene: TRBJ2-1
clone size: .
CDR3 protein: ASSPLTSGSGNEQF

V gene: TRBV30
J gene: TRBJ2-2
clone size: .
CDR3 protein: AWSVLGQGIGELF

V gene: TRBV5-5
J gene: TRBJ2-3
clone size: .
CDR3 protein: ASSWGQGGSSTDTQY

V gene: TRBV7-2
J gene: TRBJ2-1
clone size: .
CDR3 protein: ASSLGQNEQF

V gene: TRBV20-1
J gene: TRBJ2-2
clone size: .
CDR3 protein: SAGSTGELF

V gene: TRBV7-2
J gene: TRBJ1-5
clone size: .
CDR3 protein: ASSSQQGSNQPQH

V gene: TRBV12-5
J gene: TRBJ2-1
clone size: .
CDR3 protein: ASEPTGTSGRGPYNEQF

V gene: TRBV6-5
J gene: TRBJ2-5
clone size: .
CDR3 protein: ASSPGLAGGETQY

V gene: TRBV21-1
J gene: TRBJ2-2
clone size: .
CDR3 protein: ASPYFAGELF

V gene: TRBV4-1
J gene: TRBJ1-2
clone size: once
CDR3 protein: ASSQDERAVYGYT

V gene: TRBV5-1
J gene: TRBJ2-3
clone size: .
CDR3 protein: ASSFGEADTQY

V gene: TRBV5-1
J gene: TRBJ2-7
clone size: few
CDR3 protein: ASSPASVSYEQY

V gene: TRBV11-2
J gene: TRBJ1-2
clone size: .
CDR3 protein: ASSLAAGAGGYT

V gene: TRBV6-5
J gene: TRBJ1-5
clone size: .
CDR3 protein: ASRTGTGTQPQH

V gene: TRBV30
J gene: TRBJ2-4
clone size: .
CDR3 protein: AWSLSGDIQY

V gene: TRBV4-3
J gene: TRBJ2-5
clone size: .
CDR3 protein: ASSTIGSGETQY

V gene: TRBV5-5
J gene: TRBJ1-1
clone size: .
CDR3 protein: ASSFNRDTEAF